The next 23 T cell receptor beta chains were all read from a single sample in a study of blood T cell repertoires in COVID-19. Sequencing used immunoSEQ multiplex PCR; TCRdb keeps in-frame clones, though not all of them. Of around 200,000 clones in the sample, around four fifths were seen once. Sequencing was done on a sample of peripheral blood. These receptors were collected from a middle-aged woman with active or convalescent COVID-19.

The chain recombines TRBV28 with TRBJ1-2; 7 bases match TRBD1. Germline values: CDR1 MDHEN, CDR2 SYDVKM. The V gene end was trimmed by 4 bases and the J gene end by 4 bases; junction bases not matched to a gene: 9. The CDR3 totals 15 residues. DNA for the CDR3: TGTGCCAGCAGTTCCATAGGGACAGCGACCTATGGCTACACCTTC. As protein: CASSSIGTATYGYTF.

In this sample, this clone turned up a few times. The CDR3 DNA follows: TGTGCCAGCAGCAAAGCGGAGGGGCCAGGACTAGCCAAAAACATTCAGTACTTC. Translating it yields CASSKAEGPGLAKNIQYF. The chain links TRBV21-1 to TRBJ2-4; TRBD2 was called by the table and not checked on the DNA. TRBV21-1 has pseudogene status. This CDR3 is built from 18 residues.

The chain is built from TRBV2 and TRBJ1-2; no definite D call. The CDR3 loop spans 13 amino acids. V dropped 5 bases and J dropped 1 base, with 8 bases sitting between them. Per the germline V gene, CDR1 is SNHLY and CDR2 is FYNNEI. CDR3 nucleotides: TGTGCCAGCAGTAGCGGGATTAACTATGGCTACACCTTC. This sequence encodes CASSSGINYGYTF.

This rearrangement joins TRBV7-9 to TRBJ2-7, with 7 bases fitting TRBD1. Per germline, CDR1 SEHNR and CDR2 FQNEAQ (reference sequence). The CDR3 has 12 residues. With V trimmed by 5 bases and J by 5 bases, 3 bases remained unmatched. The CDR3 here is CASSRDRDEQYF. CDR3 DNA sequence: TGTGCCAGCAGCCGAGACAGGGACGAGCAGTACTTC.

V gene TRBV2 combines with J gene TRBJ2-2; tentative D call: TRBD2 (6 bases). The V end lost 7 bases, the J end lost 0 bases, and 9 bases lay between the germline ends. The CDR3 runs 14 residues. The germline gives CDR1 SNHLY, CDR2 FYNNEI. The CDR3 DNA reads as TGTGCCAGCATGGGCGGGACGAACACCGGGGAGCTGTTTTTT. Its protein is CASMGGTNTGELFF.

The chain has TRBV9 and TRBJ1-4, with D possibly TRBD1 on 6 matching bases. V was shortened by 4 bases and J by 8 bases, with 15 bases between the two germline ends. Per the germline V gene, CDR1 is SGDLS and CDR2 is YYNGEE. The CDR3 spans 14 residues. Written as DNA, the CDR3 is TGTGCCAGCAGCCTGGCAGGGGAAGGGGAAAAACTGTTTTTT. This translates into CASSLAGEGEKLFF.

The rearrangement uses TRBV6-1 and TRBJ2-7; no firm D call. Germline assignment: CDR1 MNHNS and CDR2 SASEGT. Trimming shortened V by 0 bases and J by 4 bases, and 10 bases separated the two germline ends. CDR3 size: 14 residues. The chain's CDR3 is CASSEAPGGYEQYF. CDR3 DNA: TGTGCCAGCAGTGAAGCGCCGGGTGGATACGAGCAGTACTTC.

V is TRBV11-3 and J is TRBJ2-1; 8 bases fit TRBD2. The germline V gene encodes CDR1 SGHNT and CDR2 YENEEA. With V trimmed by 2 bases and J by 8 bases, 8 bases remained unmatched. The CDR3 covers 15 residues. CDR3 sequence reads: CASSLSPGGLDEQFF. DNA of the CDR3: TGTGCCAGCAGCTTAAGCCCGGGAGGGCTGGATGAGCAGTTCTTC. Full variable domain (remainder filled in from reference TRBV11-3 and TRBJ2-1): EAGVVQSPRYKIIEKKQPVAFWCNPISGHNTLYWYLQNLGQGPELLIRYENEEAVDDSQLPKDRFSAERLKGVDSTLKIQPAELGDSAVYLCASSLSPGGLDEQFFGPGTRLTVL.

The chain couples TRBV19 to TRBJ2-7; 7 nucleotides match TRBD1. The CDR3 consists of 13 residues. Trimming cost V 5 bases and J 2 bases; bases outside gene matches: 3. Germline V lookup: CDR1 LNHDA, CDR2 SQIVND (reference sequence). DNA of the CDR3: TGTGCCAGTAGTCGCGACAGGGCCTACGAGCAGTACTTC. Its translation: CASSRDRAYEQYF.

The chain joins TRBV25-1 to TRBJ2-7; TRBD2 might be the D (6 bases). The V end lost 8 bases, the J end lost 2 bases, and 22 bases lay between the germline ends. The CDR3 runs 16 residues. Germline CDR1 is MGHDK and CDR2 is SYGVNS. The CDR3, as DNA: TGTGCCAGCCAGAACAGCGGGCGGTCTAGCCCCTACGAGCAGTACTTC. This sequence encodes CASQNSGRSSPYEQYF.

This chain links TRBV18 with TRBJ2-3, with 8 nucleotides matching TRBD2. CDR3 length: 14 residues. Germline CDR1 reads KGHSH; CDR2 reads LQKENI. With 3 bases clipped from V and 5 bases from J, the junction kept 4 bases outside the gene matches. Here the CDR3 reads CASSPRGLGDTQYF. The CDR3 bases are TGTGCCAGCTCACCCCGGGGACTAGGAGATACGCAGTATTTT.

The V gene is TRBV5-1, the J gene TRBJ2-1; weak D call: TRBD1 (6 bases). The CDR3 loop spans 15 amino acids. Germline CDR1 SGHRS, CDR2 YFSETQ. With 4 bases removed from V and 3 bases from J, the gap between germline ends came to 14 bases. The CDR3 DNA is TGCGCCAGCAGCCAGAAATTGACAGGCTACAATGAGCAGTTCTTC. Its translation: CASSQKLTGYNEQFF.

The CDR3 nucleotides read TGTGCCAGCAGTTTATTTGGGCCAAGTTCCGATCAGCCCCAGCATTTT. Amino acids: CASSLFGPSSDQPQHF. The rearrangement joins TRBV6-5 to TRBJ1-5; D not certain. There are 16 residues in the CDR3. V lost 4 bases and J 5 bases, leaving 18 bases between the germline ends. Germline V gene lookup returns CDR1 MNHEY and CDR2 SVGAGI.

The chain recombines TRBV6-5 with TRBJ1-3; no reliable D call. Trimming shortened V by 3 bases and J by 3 bases, and 6 bases separated the two germline ends. Germline V CDR1 and CDR2: MNHEY, SVGAGI. CDR3 length: 13 amino acids. For the CDR3, the DNA is TGTGCCAGCAGTTATGTTAATGGAAACACCATATATTTT. This translates into CASSYVNGNTIYF.

Only one count was recorded for this clone. The chain joins TRBV29-1 to TRBJ2-2; 7 nucleotides align to TRBD2. The CDR3 loop spans 15 amino acids. Germline CDR1 and CDR2: SQVTM and ANQGSEA. The trim removed 6 bases at V and 1 base at J, leaving 8 bases unmatched. Here the CDR3 reads CSVTASGVNTGELFF. The DNA of the CDR3 is TGCAGCGTGACTGCTAGCGGAGTGAACACCGGGGAGCTGTTTTTT.

This rearrangement joins TRBV3-1 (or the pseudogene TRBV3-2) to TRBJ1-5; no clear D. The CDR3 length is 15 residues. With 3 bases removed from V and 4 bases from J, the gap between germline ends came to 13 bases. Per germline, CDR1 LGHDT and CDR2 YNNKEL (reference sequence). The chain's CDR3 is CASSHGRGENQPQHF. The CDR3 nucleotides read TGTGCCAGCAGCCACGGACGGGGAGAAAATCAGCCCCAGCATTTT.

This clone was detected a few times. The chain carries TRBV2 and TRBJ1-2, with D possibly TRBD1 on 5 matching bases. With 2 bases removed from V and 2 bases from J, the gap between germline ends came to 6 bases. Germline CDR1 SNHLY, CDR2 FYNNEI. This CDR3 contains 13 residues. For the CDR3, the DNA is TGTGCCAGCAGTGAAAGACAGAACTATGGCTACACCTTC. Its translation is CASSERQNYGYTF.

The chain joins TRBV18 to TRBJ1-4; no firm D call. The CDR3 runs 13 residues. Germline assignment: CDR1 KGHSH and CDR2 LQKENI. With 3 bases removed from V and 6 bases from J, the gap between germline ends came to 8 bases. CDR3 protein: CASSPREDEKLFF. The CDR3 bases are TGTGCCAGCTCACCCCGGGAGGATGAAAAACTGTTTTTT. Full variable domain (rest looked up from reference TRBV18 and TRBJ1-4): NAGVMQNPRHLVRRRGQEARLRCSPMKGHSHVYWYRQLPEEGLKFMVYLQKENIIDESGMPKERFSAEFPKEGPSILRIQQVVRGDSAAYFCASSPREDEKLFFGSGTQLSVL.

CDR3: CASSLLRVLAKNIQYF. CDR3 bases: TGTGCCAGCAGTTTGTTGAGGGTGCTAGCCAAAAACATTCAGTACTTC. The chain combines TRBV28 with TRBJ2-4, with D perhaps matching TRBD2 (5 bases). V shed 3 bases and J shed 0 bases, with 12 bases lying between them. This CDR3 has 16 residues. Germline V gene lookup returns CDR1 MDHEN and CDR2 SYDVKM.

This clone was counted a few times. This sequence joins TRBV2 and TRBJ2-5, with a weak D call TRBD1 (6 bases). V was shortened by 5 bases and J by 2 bases, with 15 bases between the two germline ends. The CDR3 has 15 amino acids. CDR1 SNHLY and CDR2 FYNNEI come from the germline V gene. Here the CDR3 reads CASSLGAAAQETQYF. CDR3 coding DNA: TGTGCCAGCAGTCTGGGGGCTGCGGCACAAGAGACCCAGTACTTC.

As regards this clone: This could be a read error, since a much larger clone is one nucleotide away. This sample also contains other DNA sequences that code for the same CDR3. The chain combines TRBV7-9 with TRBJ2-7; TRBD1 agrees at 7 bases. CDR1 SEHNR and CDR2 FQNEAQ come from the germline V gene (reference sequence). The ends lost 4 bases at V and 5 bases at J; junction bases unmatched: 5. The CDR3 is 13 residues long. Here the CDR3 reads CASSSRTGDEQYF. Here the CDR3 DNA reads TGTGCCAGCAGCTCCCGAACAGGGGACGAGCAGTACTTC.

This clone has only a few counts. The V call is TRBV25-1, the J call TRBJ1-6, with D unresolved. The CDR3 sequence is 15 residues long. Germline values: CDR1 MGHDK, CDR2 SYGVNS. The ends were cut back, 2 bases at V and 6 bases at J, with 11 bases in the middle. The DNA of the CDR3 is TGTGCCAGCAGTGAAGCGGCCGAGGGTAATTCACCCCTCCACTTT. It is translated as CASSEAAEGNSPLHF.

This chain joins TRBV6-9 and TRBJ1-2; TRBD1 aligns across 9 bases. CDR3 length: 17 amino acids. Per the germline V gene, CDR1 is MNHGY and CDR2 is SVAAGI. With 3 bases clipped from V and 7 bases from J, the junction kept 15 bases outside the gene matches. The CDR3 loop is CASSYEVPGQGVGGYTF. CDR3 sequence (DNA): TGTGCCAGCAGTTACGAAGTCCCGGGACAGGGAGTGGGTGGCTACACCTTC.